This T cell receptor beta chain was profiled in a study of beta chain features in type 1 diabetes (dated by TCRdb to 2016 to 2019). Turning to the overall study: Mean age, gender distribution, total cell number and subset yield were not different between patients and healthy donors. A total of 107,917,701 sorted cells were examined across all samples, and the number of cells per subset was strongly correlated with RNA yield. The study compared the TCRB repertoires of sorted circulating CD4+ T cell subsets in recently diagnosed type 1 diabetes patients with those in matched healthy donors. Regulatory and stem cell-like memory subsets were obtained from only 8 patients and about 8 healthy donors, while naive and central memory subsets were obtained from all 28 donors.

What the study reported, not specific to this receptor: Only small numbers of individuals were included in the HLA sub-analyses, which left unresolved whether HLA type had any influence on TCRB rearrangement. The naive, central memory and regulatory TCRB repertoires appeared to resemble one another more closely among patients than among healthy donors. Patients with type 1 diabetes made fewer insertions and deleted more nucleotides at VDJ recombination sites, implying thymic rearrangement abnormalities. A moderate but significant shortening of TCRB CDR3 length was observed in type 1 diabetes patients in all four CD4+ subsets. PCR might favor shorter templates, but patient and control samples were amplified and corrected together, so any skew would affect both groups equally. Because cDNA was sequenced instead of genomic DNA, activated cells with high expression could be over-represented, although the groups did not differ in activation or CD3 levels.

A single peripheral blood draw of 95 to 150 mL on average was collected from each donor into heparinised tubes. A BD FACSAria II and a panel including CD45RO, CCR7, CD25, CD127, CD95 and CD27 were used to sort naive, central memory, regulatory and stem cell-like memory CD4+ T cells. A purity above 95% was achieved for all sorted populations. PBMCs were isolated immediately by Lymphoprep density gradient centrifugation and stained directly without culture. Samples were stained and sorted in pairs, with one healthy donor and one patient per experiment, so that batch effects were minimized. The High Capacity cDNA Reverse Transcription Kit was used to reverse transcribe all of the isolated RNA, meaning that expressed TCRB transcripts were what got sequenced. Naive, central memory and regulatory T cell samples underwent deep immunoSEQ sequencing, averaging roughly 3.4 million total reads per sample. Sorted cells were lysed in RLT buffer and RNA was extracted with DNase-treated RNeasy Micro or Mini kits, depending on cell number. Each cell subset was processed separately to prevent cross-contamination, with patient and healthy donor samples processed together. Using the immunoSEQ multiplex PCR, TCRB sequences were amplified from cDNA into 87-bp fragments spanning the CDR3 region. Sequencing of the amplicons was done on the Illumina HiSeq platform. On the authors' methods: PCR bias was corrected computationally using synthetic template baselines, and reads within Hamming distance 2 were collapsed, with unmergeable singletons discarded. Reads were aligned to IMGT to assign V, D and J genes, CDR3 length, and insertions or deletions at six rearrangement sites. Within each subset, clonotype counts were normalized to sorted cell number, and only after that were true diversity and Gini coefficients computed with the tcR R package. The overlap coefficient, calculated on TCRB nucleotide sequences, was used to measure repertoire sharing. Out-of-frame TCRB sequences from naive cells were analyzed to stand in for the pre-selection repertoire. This is the immuneACCESS table as TCRdb keeps it, with only in-frame sequences that have V and J called. A part of the clones is gone; compared with another copy, unresolved V genes explain less than half, and the rest is unexplained. V, J and clone size were drawn from that table, and D and trimming were deduced from the DNA. Within this sample are some 230,000 clones, with about 10% of them counted one time only. The top ten clonotypes cover 0.03% to 0.04% of the sample.

This clone has more than one count but fewer than ten. Its antigen specificity is not known. Per-base quality was not reported, and no clone a single base away is much larger than it. Material for sequencing was naive CD4+ T cells from blood. The cell subset or site label here, explained by the study, means: true naive CD4+ T cells. This clonotype originated in a young woman in good health.

The CDR3 protein sequence reads: CAISDSDIHSGNTIYF. The DNA reads as follows: TGTGCCATCAGTGACTCGGACATTCACTCTGGAAACACCATATATTTT. The receptor chain draws on TRBV10-3 and TRBJ1-3; possibly the D gene is TRBD1, per 5 matching bases. The CDR3 holds 16 amino acids from the cysteine to the phenylalanine. The kept DNA is CDR3 alone, 48 bases in frame from the first base. CDR1 ENHRY and CDR2 SYGVKD were looked up in the germline V gene. V is shortened by 3 bases, J by 0 bases, and the region joining them spans 12 bases.